What follows is one T cell receptor beta chain and its context. The antigen is not known. The source of the sample is a study of early T cells in non-severe SARS-CoV-2 infection. Study background: Bulk RNA from unsorted whole blood was sequenced; chains were unpaired.

The CDR3 runs to 11 residues. The V gene end was trimmed by 4 bases and the J gene end by 13 bases; junction bases not matched to a gene: 3. Germline assignment: CDR1 SNHLY and CDR2 FYNNEI. Findings of the study overall: Private and CD4 specificities were missed by VDJdb matching, skewed to anti-spike CD8.

Individual cDNA molecules each received unique molecular identifiers attached to them. A single record per CDR3 protein comes from TCRdb applying MiXCR to the 5' RACE reads. The table shows approximately 84,000 distinct CDR3 sequences, with around 14% occurring only once. This TCR was sampled from an adult who was a healthcare worker with PCR-confirmed SARS-CoV-2 infection or an uninfected control (not recorded which). Sequencing used whole blood. The rearrangement joins TRBV2 to TRBJ1-2; 10 nucleotides align to TRBD1. For the CDR3, the DNA is TGTGCCAGCAGTGGGGACAGGGGCGGCACCTTC. Its translation is CASSGDRGGTF.